This T cell receptor beta chain was observed in a study of cytomegalovirus exposure and HLA in healthy donors. Study conclusions and caveats: According to a subsequent analysis, TCR clusters identified in the first cohort showed a tendency to co-occur across the 100 to 150 validation repertoires.

Sequencing used immunoSEQ multiplex PCR; TCRdb keeps in-frame clones, though not all of them. The sample consists of tens of thousands of clones, over 85% of them appearing once. On this clone itself: Its antigen remains unidentified.

With 5 bases removed from V and 2 bases from J, the gap between germline ends came to 10 bases. Germline V gene lookup returns CDR1 SEHNR and CDR2 FQNEAQ (reference sequence). The CDR3 totals 14 residues. The rearrangement links TRBV7-9 to TRBJ2-1, with D tentatively TRBD2 (6 bases). The sample was PBMCs. The receptor's source is a woman aged 18 to 35 in good health and CMV-seronegative. CDR3: CASSLSGTYNEQFF. CDR3 DNA: TGTGCCAGCAGCCTTAGCGGTACCTACAATGAGCAGTTCTTC. The variable domain in full, with the rest retrieved from reference TRBV7-9 and TRBJ2-1, is DTGVSQNPRHKITKRGQNVTFRCDPISEHNRLYWYRQTLGQGPEFLTYFQNEAQLEKSRLLSDRFSAERPKGSFSTLEIQRTEQGDSAMYLCASSLSGTYNEQFFGPGTRLTVL.